Here is one TCR beta chain with its context. This entry is derived from a study of cytomegalovirus exposure and HLA in healthy donors. The germline V gene encodes CDR1 SNHLY and CDR2 FYNNEI. The CDR3 contains 13 residues. PCR primers comprised 60 Vbeta and 13 Jbeta primers. The protocol was immunoSEQ multiplex PCR, while the TCRdb copy is restricted to in-frame clones and leaves out a portion. Among about 180,000 clones listed, 80% were seen once. The chain is built from TRBV2 and TRBJ2-5, with D possibly matching TRBD2 (5 bases). The J call may not be correct, given that the DNA end is closer to TRBJ2-7. The specimen sequenced was PBMCs. The TCR was taken from a young man in good health and CMV-seropositive. The DNA for the CDR3 is TGTGCCAGTCTCGAGGGCTTGAACTACGAGCAGTACTTC. Its protein is CASLEGLNYEQYF.